This is a list of T cell receptor beta chains from one sample in a study of blood T cells in healthy people across ages. Each CDR3 protein gets one entry after TCRdb re-called the 5' RACE reads with MiXCR. The table has some 700,000 distinct CDR3 sequences, roughly 44% seen once; the top ten hold 20% to 25%. The sequencing input was blood. The origin of the receptors is a woman aged 55-70 years in good health. Both conserved end residues are part of each CDR3. Each record gives: V gene, clone size, CDR3 protein. Some rows have no size entry. The others give once, few or many, or a class for an expanded clone.

>TRBV7-2|many
CASSLVSDRGAYGYTF
>TRBV7-2|.
CASSLARGSAGGNTQYF
>TRBV10-1|.
CASSDGGIAGYTF
>TRBV20-1|.
CRSRREAFF
>TRBV12-3/TRBV12-4|once
CASSLPLAGFYEQYF
>TRBV7-8|.
CASIPGSSYNEQFF
>TRBV11-2|.
CASSSAGTGVEQYF
>TRBV6-5|.
CASSPSGAHQGTQYF
>TRBV12-3/TRBV12-4|.
CASSSSAIQYF
>TRBV7-9|.
CASSPSRGLSEKLFF
>TRBV29-1|few
CSIEGGRGVYEQYF
>TRBV10-3|few
CAISPGGAGDSGANVLTF
>TRBV6-5|.
CASRRTRGDTEAFF
>TRBV28|.
CASRLPGDNEQFF
>TRBV3-1|.
CASKGGSSTDTQYF
>TRBV9|.
CASSVGEGLGTEAFF
>TRBV10-3|few
CAISDPGPPTTDAQYF
>TRBV4-1|few
CASSQDLRYEQYF
>TRBV12-3/TRBV12-4|.
CASSLGLAGGSPSTDTQYF
>TRBV4-1|once
CASSHLRDTQYF
>TRBV12-3/TRBV12-4|few
CASSSDRWEQYF
>TRBV29-1|.
CSVDRTGTNTGELFF
>TRBV3-1|few
CASSLRGRADIQYF
>TRBV5-1|.
CASSLSVSSYNEQYF
>TRBV4-2|few
CASRSLAGGDHEQFF
>TRBV12-3/TRBV12-4|.
CASSLGTGATDTQYF
>TRBV6-5|once
CASSYSPSSRVETQYF
>TRBV5-1|.
CASTSLAASTDTQYF
>TRBV5-6|.
CASSLYEGPYEQYF